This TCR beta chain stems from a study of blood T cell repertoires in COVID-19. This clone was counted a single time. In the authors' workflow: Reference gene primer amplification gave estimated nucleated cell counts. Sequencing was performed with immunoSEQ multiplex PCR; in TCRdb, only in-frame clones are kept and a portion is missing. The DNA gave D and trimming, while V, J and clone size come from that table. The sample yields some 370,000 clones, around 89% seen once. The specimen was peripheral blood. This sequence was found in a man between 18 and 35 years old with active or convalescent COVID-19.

CDR3 bases: TGTGCCAGCAGCAGCGGGGACAGGTCCAACACTGAAGCTTTCTTT. Translated, it gives CASSSGDRSNTEAFF. V and J are TRBV3-1 (or the pseudogene TRBV3-2) and TRBJ1-1; 8 bases line up with TRBD1. Germline V gene data show CDR1 as LGHDT and CDR2 as YNNKEL (reference sequence). The trim removed 5 bases at V and 2 bases at J, leaving 7 bases unmatched. The CDR3 loop spans 15 amino acids.